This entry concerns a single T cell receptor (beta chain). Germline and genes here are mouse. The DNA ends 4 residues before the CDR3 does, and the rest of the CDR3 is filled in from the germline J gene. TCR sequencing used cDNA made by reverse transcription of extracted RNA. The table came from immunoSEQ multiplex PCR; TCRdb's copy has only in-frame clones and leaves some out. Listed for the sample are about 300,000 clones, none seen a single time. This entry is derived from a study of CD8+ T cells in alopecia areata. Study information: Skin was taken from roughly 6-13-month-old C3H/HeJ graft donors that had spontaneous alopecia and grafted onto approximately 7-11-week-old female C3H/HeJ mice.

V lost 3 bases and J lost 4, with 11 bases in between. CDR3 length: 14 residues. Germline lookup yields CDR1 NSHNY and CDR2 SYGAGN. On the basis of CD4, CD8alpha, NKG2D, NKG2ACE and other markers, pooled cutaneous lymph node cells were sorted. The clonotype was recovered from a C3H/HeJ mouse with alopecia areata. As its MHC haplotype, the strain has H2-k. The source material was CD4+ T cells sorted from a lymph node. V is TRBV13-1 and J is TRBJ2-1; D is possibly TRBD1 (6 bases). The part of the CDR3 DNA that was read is TGTGCCAGCAGTGCCGGGACAAAATATGCT. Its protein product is CASSAGTKYA. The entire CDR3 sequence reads CASSAGTKYAEQFF.